This TCR beta chain originates from a study of human T cells and chemical hapten exposure. Germline V gene lookup returns CDR1 MDHEN and CDR2 SYDVKM. Trimming took 7 bases from V and 9 from J, leaving 10 bases between them. The CDR3 contains 11 residues. Time point described: patch test 2, 6 weeks after DPC sensitization. Indicated treatment: therapeutic diphenylcyclopropenone sensitization with weekly scalp DPC. MiXCR was run by TCRdb on the RACE reads, yielding one entry per CDR3 protein. This sample has some 350,000 distinct CDR3 sequences, with more than 5% found just once. This clonotype was counted only a few times.

This TCR derives from a woman under 30 with alopecia areata. Some clones in this sample may be carry-over from other donors' samples. The rearrangement joins TRBV28 to TRBJ2-1; D not resolved. The sample was whole blood, taken in connection with sensitization to the hapten diphenylcyclopropenone (DPC). This chain's CDR3 is CASTQQTEQFF. CDR3 bases: TGTGCCAGCACCCAGCAGACTGAGCAGTTCTTC.